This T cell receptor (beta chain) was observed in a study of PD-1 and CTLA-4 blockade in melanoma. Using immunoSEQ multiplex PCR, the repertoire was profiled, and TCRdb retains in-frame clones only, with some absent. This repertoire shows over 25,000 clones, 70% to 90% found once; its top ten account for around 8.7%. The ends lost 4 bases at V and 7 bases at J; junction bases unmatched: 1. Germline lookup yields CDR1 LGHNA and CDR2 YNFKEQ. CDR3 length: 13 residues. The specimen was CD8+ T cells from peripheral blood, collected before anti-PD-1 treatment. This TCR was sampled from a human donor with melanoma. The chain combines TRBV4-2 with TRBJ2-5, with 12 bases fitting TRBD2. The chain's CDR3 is CASSRGLAGTQYF. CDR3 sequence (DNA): TGTGCCAGCAGCCGGGGACTAGCGGGGACCCAGTACTTC.